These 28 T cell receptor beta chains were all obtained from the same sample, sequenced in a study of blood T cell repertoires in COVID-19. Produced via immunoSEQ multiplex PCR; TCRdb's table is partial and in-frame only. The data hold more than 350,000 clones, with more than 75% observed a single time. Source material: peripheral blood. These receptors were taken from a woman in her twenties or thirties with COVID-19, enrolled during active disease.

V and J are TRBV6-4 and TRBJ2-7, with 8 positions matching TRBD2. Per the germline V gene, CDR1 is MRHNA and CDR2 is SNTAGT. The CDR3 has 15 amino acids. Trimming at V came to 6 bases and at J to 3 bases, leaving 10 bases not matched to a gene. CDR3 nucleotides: TGTGCCAGCAGCCCCGGGGGGGGCGTGGGCTACGAGCAGTACTTC. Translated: CASSPGGGVGYEQYF.

The CDR3: CASSVRDRAYEQYF. For the CDR3, the DNA is TGCGCCAGCAGCGTCCGGGACAGGGCCTACGAGCAGTACTTC. This rearrangement joins TRBV4-1 to TRBJ2-7; 9 bases align to TRBD1. The CDR3 totals 14 residues. Germline loops: CDR1 MGHRA, CDR2 YSYEKL. V shed 5 bases, J shed 2 bases, and the junction held 4 bases outside the gene matches.

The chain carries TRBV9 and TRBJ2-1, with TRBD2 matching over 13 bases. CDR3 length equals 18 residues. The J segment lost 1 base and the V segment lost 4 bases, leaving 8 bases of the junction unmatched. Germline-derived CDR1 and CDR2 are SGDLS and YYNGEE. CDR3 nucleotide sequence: TGTGCCAGCAGCCAACGGACTAGCGGGAGATCTTCCTACAATGAGCAGTTCTTC. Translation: CASSQRTSGRSSYNEQFF.

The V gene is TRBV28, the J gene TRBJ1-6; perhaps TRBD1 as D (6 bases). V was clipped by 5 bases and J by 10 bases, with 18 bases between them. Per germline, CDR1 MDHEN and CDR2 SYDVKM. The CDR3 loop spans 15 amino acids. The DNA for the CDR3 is TGTGCCAGCAGTCCGCGGGGGCAAGCAAACTCACCCCTCCACTTT. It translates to CASSPRGQANSPLHF.

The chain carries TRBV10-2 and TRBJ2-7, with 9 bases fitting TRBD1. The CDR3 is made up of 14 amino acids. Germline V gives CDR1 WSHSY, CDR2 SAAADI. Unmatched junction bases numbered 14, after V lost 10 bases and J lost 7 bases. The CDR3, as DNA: TGCGCCACGATACCGGGACAGGGCGCCTTAGAGCAGTACTTC. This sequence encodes CATIPGQGALEQYF.

The CDR3 bases are TGTGCCAGCAGCCCAGGGACAGTTCTTGAGACCCAGTACTTC. Translating gives CASSPGTVLETQYF. The chain combines TRBV5-6 with TRBJ2-5, with TRBD1 matching 7 bases. The germline CDR1 and CDR2 sequences are SGHDT and YYEEEE. The J segment lost 5 bases and the V segment lost 4 bases, leaving 8 bases of the junction unmatched. There are 14 residues in the CDR3.

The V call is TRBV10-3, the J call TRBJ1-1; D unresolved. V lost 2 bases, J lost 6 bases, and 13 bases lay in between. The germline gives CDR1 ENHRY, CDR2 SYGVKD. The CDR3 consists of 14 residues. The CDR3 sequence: CAISEPTLKAEAFF. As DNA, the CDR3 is TGTGCCATCAGTGAGCCAACTCTGAAAGCTGAAGCTTTCTTT.

CDR3 DNA sequence: TGCGCCAGCAGCCAAGATCCCGGGCGGACTCTTCACAATGAGCAGTTCTTC. Residues: CASSQDPGRTLHNEQFF. The chain is built from TRBV4-1 and TRBJ2-1, with D possibly matching TRBD2 (5 bases). This CDR3 is 17 amino acids long. CDR1 and CDR2 from the germline V gene are MGHRA and YSYEKL. Trimming shortened V by 0 bases and J by 5 bases, and 17 bases separated the two germline ends.

Written as DNA, the CDR3 is TGCGCCAGCAGTGAAATTCCGCGGGGAGAGCTGTTTTTT. This translates into CASSEIPRGELFF. The chain has TRBV10-1 and TRBJ2-2; D may be TRBD2 (6 bases). V dropped 3 bases and J dropped 11 bases, with 13 bases sitting between them. Germline CDR1 WNHNN, CDR2 SYGVQD (reference sequence). This CDR3 comprises 13 residues.

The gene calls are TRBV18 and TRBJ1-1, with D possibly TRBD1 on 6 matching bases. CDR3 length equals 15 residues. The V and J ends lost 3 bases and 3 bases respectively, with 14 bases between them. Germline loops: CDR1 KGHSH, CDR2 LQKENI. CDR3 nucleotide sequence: TGTGCCAGCTCACCGAGTACAGGGCGCGACACTGAAGCTTTCTTT. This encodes CASSPSTGRDTEAFF.

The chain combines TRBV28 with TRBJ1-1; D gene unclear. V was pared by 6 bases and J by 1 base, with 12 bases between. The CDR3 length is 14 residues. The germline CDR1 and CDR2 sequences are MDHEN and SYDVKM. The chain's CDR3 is CASSQIQRNTEAFF. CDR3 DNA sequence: TGTGCCAGCAGCCAGATACAGAGGAACACTGAAGCTTTCTTT.

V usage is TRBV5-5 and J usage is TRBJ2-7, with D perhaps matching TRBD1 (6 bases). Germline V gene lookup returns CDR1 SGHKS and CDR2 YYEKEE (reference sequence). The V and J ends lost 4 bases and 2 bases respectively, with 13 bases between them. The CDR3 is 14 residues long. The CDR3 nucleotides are TGTGCCAGCAGCCCTCAGGGGATCACCTACGAGCAGTACTTC. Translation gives CASSPQGITYEQYF.

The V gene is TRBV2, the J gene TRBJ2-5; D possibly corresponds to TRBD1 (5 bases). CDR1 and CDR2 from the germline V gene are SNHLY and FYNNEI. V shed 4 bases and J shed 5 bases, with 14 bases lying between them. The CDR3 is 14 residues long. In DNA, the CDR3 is TGTGCCAGCAGTGCCGGTCAGGCAGGGGAGACCCAGTACTTC. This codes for CASSAGQAGETQYF.

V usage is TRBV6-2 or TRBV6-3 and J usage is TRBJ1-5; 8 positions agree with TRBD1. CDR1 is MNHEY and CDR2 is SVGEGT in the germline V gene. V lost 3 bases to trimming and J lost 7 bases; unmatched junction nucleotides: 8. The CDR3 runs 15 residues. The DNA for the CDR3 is TGTGCCAGCAGTTATCAGGCAGCAGGGGGCCAGCCCCAGCATTTT. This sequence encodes CASSYQAAGGQPQHF.

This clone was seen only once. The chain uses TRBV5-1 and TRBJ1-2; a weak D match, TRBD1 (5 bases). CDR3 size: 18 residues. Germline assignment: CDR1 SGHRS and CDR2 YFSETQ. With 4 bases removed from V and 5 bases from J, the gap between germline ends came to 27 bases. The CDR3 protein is CASSPWGGAPGRPYGYTF. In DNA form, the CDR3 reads TGCGCCAGCAGCCCCTGGGGCGGGGCCCCGGGAAGGCCTTATGGCTACACCTTC.

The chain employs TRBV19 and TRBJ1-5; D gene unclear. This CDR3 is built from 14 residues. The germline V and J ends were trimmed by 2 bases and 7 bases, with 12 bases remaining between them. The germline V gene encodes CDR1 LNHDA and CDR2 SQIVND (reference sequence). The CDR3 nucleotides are TGTGCCAGTAGTATAACCGGGTCGGGGCAGCCCCAGCATTTT. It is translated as CASSITGSGQPQHF.

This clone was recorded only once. CDR3: CASSPGTDQPQHF. The CDR3 DNA is TGTGCCAGCTCACCCGGGACTGATCAGCCCCAGCATTTT. The chain couples TRBV18 to TRBJ1-5; a possible D gene is TRBD1 (5 bases). Germline V lookup: CDR1 KGHSH, CDR2 LQKENI. The CDR3 covers 13 residues. The V end was cut by 3 bases, the J end by 5 bases, with 8 bases between.

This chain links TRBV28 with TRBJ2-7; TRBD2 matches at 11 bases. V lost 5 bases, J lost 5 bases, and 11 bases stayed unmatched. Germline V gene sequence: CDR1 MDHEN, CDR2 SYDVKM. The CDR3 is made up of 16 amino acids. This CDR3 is CASSPPGTSGRDEQYF. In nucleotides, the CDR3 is TGTGCCAGCAGTCCCCCCGGGACTAGCGGAAGAGACGAGCAGTACTTC.

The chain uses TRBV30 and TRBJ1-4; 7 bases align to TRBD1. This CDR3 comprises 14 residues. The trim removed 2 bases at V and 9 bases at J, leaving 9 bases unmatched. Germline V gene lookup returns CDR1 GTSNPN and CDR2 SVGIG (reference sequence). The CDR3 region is CAWSPPPTGQKLFF. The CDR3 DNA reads TGTGCCTGGAGTCCTCCACCGACAGGGCAAAAACTGTTTTTT.

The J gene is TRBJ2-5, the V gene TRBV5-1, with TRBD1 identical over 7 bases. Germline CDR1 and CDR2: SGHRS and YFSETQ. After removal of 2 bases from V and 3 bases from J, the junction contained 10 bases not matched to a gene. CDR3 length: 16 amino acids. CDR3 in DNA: TGCGCCAGCAGCTTATCGGGACAGAACCCTGAAGAGACCCAGTACTTC. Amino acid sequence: CASSLSGQNPEETQYF. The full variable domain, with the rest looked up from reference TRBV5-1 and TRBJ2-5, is KAGVTQTPRYLIKTRGQQVTLSCSPISGHRSVSWYQQTPGQGLQFLFEYFSETQRNKGNFPGRFSGRQFSNSRSEMNVSTLELGDSALYLCASSLSGQNPEETQYFGPGTRLLVL.

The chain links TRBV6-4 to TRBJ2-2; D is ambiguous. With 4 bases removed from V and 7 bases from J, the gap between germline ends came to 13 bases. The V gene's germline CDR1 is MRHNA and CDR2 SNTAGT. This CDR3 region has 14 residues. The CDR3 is CASSGTTASGELFF. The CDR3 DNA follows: TGTGCCAGCAGTGGAACTACCGCCAGCGGGGAGCTGTTTTTT.

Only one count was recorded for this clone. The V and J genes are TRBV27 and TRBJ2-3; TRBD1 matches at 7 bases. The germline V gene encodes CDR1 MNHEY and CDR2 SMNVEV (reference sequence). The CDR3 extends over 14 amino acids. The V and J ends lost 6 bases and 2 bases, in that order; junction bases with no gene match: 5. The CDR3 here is CASSATGFTDTQYF. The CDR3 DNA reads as TGTGCCAGCAGCGCGACAGGGTTCACAGATACGCAGTATTTT.

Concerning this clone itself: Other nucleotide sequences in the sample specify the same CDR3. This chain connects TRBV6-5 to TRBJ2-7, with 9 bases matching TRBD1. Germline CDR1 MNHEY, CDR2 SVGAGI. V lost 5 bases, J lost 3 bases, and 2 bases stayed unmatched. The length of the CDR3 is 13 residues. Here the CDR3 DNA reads TGTGCCAGCAGTAGGGACAGGGACTACGAGCAGTACTTC. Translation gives CASSRDRDYEQYF.

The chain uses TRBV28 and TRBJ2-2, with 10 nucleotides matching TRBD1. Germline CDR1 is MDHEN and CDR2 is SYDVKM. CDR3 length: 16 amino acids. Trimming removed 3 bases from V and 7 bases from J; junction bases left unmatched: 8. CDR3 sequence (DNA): TGTGCCAGCAGTTTGAGGAGGACAGGGGGTGACGGGGAGCTGTTTTTT. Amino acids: CASSLRRTGGDGELFF.

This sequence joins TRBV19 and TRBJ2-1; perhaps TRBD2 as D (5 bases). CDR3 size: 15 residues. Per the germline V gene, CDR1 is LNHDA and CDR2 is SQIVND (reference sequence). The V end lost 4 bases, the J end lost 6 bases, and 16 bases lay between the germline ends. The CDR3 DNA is TGTGCCAGTAGTACTTCGGACTCCTCCCCCAATGAGCAGTTCTTC. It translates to CASSTSDSSPNEQFF.

CDR3 amino acids: CASSYRAGIETQYF. CDR3 in DNA: TGTGCCAGCAGTTACCGGGCAGGGATCGAGACCCAGTACTTC. This rearrangement joins TRBV6-6 to TRBJ2-5; D is perhaps TRBD1 (5 bases). The CDR3 covers 14 residues. V was cut by 2 bases and J by 5 bases, with 12 bases left in between. Germline assignment: CDR1 MNHNY and CDR2 SVGAGI (reference sequence).

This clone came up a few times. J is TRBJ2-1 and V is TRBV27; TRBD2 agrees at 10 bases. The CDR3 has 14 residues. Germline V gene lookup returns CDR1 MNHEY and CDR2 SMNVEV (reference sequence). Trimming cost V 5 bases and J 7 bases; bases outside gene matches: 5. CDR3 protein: CASSLAGVGNEQFF. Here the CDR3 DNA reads TGTGCCAGCAGTCTAGCGGGAGTGGGGAATGAGCAGTTCTTC.

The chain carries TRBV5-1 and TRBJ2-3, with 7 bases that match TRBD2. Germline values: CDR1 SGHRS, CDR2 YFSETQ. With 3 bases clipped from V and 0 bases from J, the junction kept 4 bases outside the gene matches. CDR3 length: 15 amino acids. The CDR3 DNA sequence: TGCGCCAGCAGCTCCGGGACTACTAGCACAGATACGCAGTATTTT. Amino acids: CASSSGTTSTDTQYF.